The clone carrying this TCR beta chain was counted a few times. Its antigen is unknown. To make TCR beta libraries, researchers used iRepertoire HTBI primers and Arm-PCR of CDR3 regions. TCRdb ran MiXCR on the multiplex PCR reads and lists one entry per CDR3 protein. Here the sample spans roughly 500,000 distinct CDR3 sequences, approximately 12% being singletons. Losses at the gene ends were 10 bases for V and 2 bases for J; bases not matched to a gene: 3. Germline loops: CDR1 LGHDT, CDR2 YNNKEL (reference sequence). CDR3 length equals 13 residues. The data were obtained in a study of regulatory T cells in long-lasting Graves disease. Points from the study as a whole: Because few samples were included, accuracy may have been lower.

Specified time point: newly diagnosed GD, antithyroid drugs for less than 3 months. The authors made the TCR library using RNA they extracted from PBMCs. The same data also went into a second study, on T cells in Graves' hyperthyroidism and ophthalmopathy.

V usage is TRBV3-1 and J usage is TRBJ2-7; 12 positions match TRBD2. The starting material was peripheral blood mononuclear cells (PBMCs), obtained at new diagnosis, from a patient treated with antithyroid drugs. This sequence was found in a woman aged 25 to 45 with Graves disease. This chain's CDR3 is CATRTSGTYEQYF. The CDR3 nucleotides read TGTGCCACTCGGACTAGCGGGACCTACGAGCAGTACTTC.